Listed here are 6 T cell receptor beta chains from one sample, sequenced in a study of beta chain features in type 1 diabetes. General study points: TCRB CDR3s from Type 1 diabetes patients were moderately but significantly shorter in all four CD4+ subsets.

Expressed TCRB transcripts were sequenced after all isolated RNA was converted to cDNA. Libraries were prepared by immunoSEQ multiplex PCR; TCRdb keeps only in-frame clonotypes and omits some of them. The table lists over 150,000 clones, around a tenth of them singletons, with more than 0.4% in the top ten. These receptors have no identified antigens. The material sequenced was central memory CD4+ T cells from blood. Receptor source: a man aged 25-40 years with type 1 diabetes.

In its sample, this clone was seen a few times. This rearrangement joins TRBV2 to TRBJ1-1, with TRBD1 as a possible D gene (5 bases). Germline V CDR1 and CDR2: SNHLY, FYNNEI. The CDR3 is 13 residues long. V shed 5 bases and J shed 2 bases, with 9 bases lying between them. CDR3 bases: TGTGCCAGCAGTTGGGGACTTAACACTGAAGCTTTCTTT. Amino acid sequence: CASSWGLNTEAFF.

This clone was seen a few times. The V and J genes are TRBV7-9 and TRBJ2-1, with 9 bases matching TRBD2. Unmatched junction bases numbered 8, after V lost 4 bases and J lost 7 bases. The CDR3 loop spans 15 amino acids. Germline CDR1 reads SEHNR; CDR2 reads FQNEAQ (reference sequence). As DNA, the CDR3 is TGTGCCAGCAGCTCGTCAGGGACTAGCTTAAATGAGCAGTTCTTC. Translation gives CASSSSGTSLNEQFF. The complete variable domain, with remaining parts taken from reference TRBV7-9 and TRBJ2-1, reads DTGVSQNPRHKITKRGQNVTFRCDPISEHNRLYWYRQTLGQGPEFLTYFQNEAQLEKSRLLSDRFSAERPKGSFSTLEIQRTEQGDSAMYLCASSSSGTSLNEQFFGPGTRLTVL.

V and J are TRBV19 and TRBJ2-6; D uncertain. Between the trimmed V and J ends, which lost 3 bases and 1 base, there was a span of 4 bases. Germline lookup yields CDR1 LNHDA and CDR2 SQIVND (reference sequence). The CDR3 runs 14 residues. The CDR3 region has the DNA TGTGCCAGTAGTATGACATCTGGGGCCAACGTCCTGACTTTC. Protein product: CASSMTSGANVLTF. The full variable domain, with the rest looked up from reference TRBV19 and TRBJ2-6, is DGGITQSPKYLFRKEGQNVTLSCEQNLNHDAMYWYRQDPGQGLRLIYYSQIVNDFQKGDIAEGYSVSREKKESFPLTVTSAQKNPTAFYLCASSMTSGANVLTFGAGSRLTVL.

This rearrangement joins TRBV7-9 to TRBJ2-3; 9 nucleotides line up with TRBD2. J lost 5 bases, V lost 1 base, and 4 bases had no gene match. The V gene's germline CDR1 is SEHNR and CDR2 FQNEAQ (reference sequence). This CDR3 comprises 15 residues. The CDR3 reads CASSLGGRARDTQYF. CDR3 sequence (DNA): TGTGCCAGCAGCTTAGGCGGGAGGGCCAGAGATACGCAGTATTTT. Using reference TRBV7-9 and TRBJ2-3 for the parts outside the CDR3, the full variable domain is DTGVSQNPRHKITKRGQNVTFRCDPISEHNRLYWYRQTLGQGPEFLTYFQNEAQLEKSRLLSDRFSAERPKGSFSTLEIQRTEQGDSAMYLCASSLGGRARDTQYFGPGTRLTVL.

This clone turned up a few times. This chain connects TRBV19 to TRBJ2-7, with 9 bases matching TRBD1. Looked up from germline, CDR1 is LNHDA and CDR2 is SQIVND (reference sequence). This CDR3 has 17 amino acids. V lost 4 bases, J lost 4 bases, and 14 bases stayed unmatched. DNA of the CDR3: TGTGCCAGTAGTAAATCCCCACCCGGGACAGGGCTTTACGAGCAGTACTTC. Protein product: CASSKSPPGTGLYEQYF.

The rearrangement joins TRBV7-2 to TRBJ2-2; 14 positions match TRBD2. The CDR3 extends over 16 amino acids. V shed 3 bases, J shed 6 bases, and the junction held 3 bases outside the gene matches. Germline lookup yields CDR1 SGHTA and CDR2 FQGNSA. The CDR3 spells CASSFRGLAGAGELFF. CDR3 nucleotide sequence: TGTGCCAGCAGCTTTAGGGGACTAGCGGGAGCCGGGGAGCTGTTTTTT.